These T cell receptor beta chains were read from a single sample in a study of cytomegalovirus exposure and HLA in healthy donors. The repertoire was sequenced with immunoSEQ multiplex PCR; TCRdb's copy has only in-frame clones and lacks some. Here the sample spans about 180,000 clones, about 82% being singletons. Sequenced: PBMCs. The receptors stem from a woman aged 50 to 60 in good health and CMV-seropositive. Both conserved end residues are part of each CDR3. A D gene is named only where the DNA matches it firmly. Some rows have no size entry. The others give once, few or many, or a class for an expanded clone.

v_call	clone_size	j_call	d_call	cdr3_nt	cdr3_aa
TRBV11-3	-	TRBJ2-1	TRBD2	TGTGCCAGCAGCCACGGGACTAGACGCAATGAGCAGTTCTTC	CASSHGTRRNEQFF
TRBV28	-	TRBJ2-2	-	TGTGCCAGCAGTTTTCCAACTAGACTGGTCACCGGGGAGCTGTTTTTT	CASSFPTRLVTGELFF
TRBV7-2	-	TRBJ2-2	-	TGTGCCAGCAGCTTATTTCTCTGGGGCTCCCCAGGCACCGGGGAGCTGTTTTTT	CASSLFLWGSPGTGELFF
TRBV9	-	TRBJ2-1	-	TGTGCCAGCAGCGTAGACGTGGGAGCCTCGGGATCCTACAATGAGCAGTTCTTC	CASSVDVGASGSYNEQFF
TRBV5-1	-	TRBJ2-1	-	TGCGCCAGCAGCCCTCGGGGGATCAGCTCCTACAATGAGCAGTTCTTC	CASSPRGISSYNEQFF
TRBV28	-	TRBJ1-1	-	TGTGCCAGCAGTCCCCCCTCCAGGGTGAACACTGAAGCTTTCTTT	CASSPPSRVNTEAFF
TRBV6-1	-	TRBJ2-3	TRBD1	TGTGCCAGCAATCACAGGGGTAGCACAGATACGCAGTATTTT	CASNHRGSTDTQYF
TRBV5-4	-	TRBJ1-1	-	TGTGCCAGCAGTCCTTTACATCCGGCAGGGATGAACACTGAAGCTTTCTTT	CASSPLHPAGMNTEAFF
TRBV19	-	TRBJ1-5	-	TGTGCCAGTAGTATAATCGGCAGGGGCATCAATCAGCCCCAGCATTTT	CASSIIGRGINQPQHF
TRBV7-2	-	TRBJ2-1	-	TGTGCCAGCAGCCGTCAGGTGCTAAGTGACAATGAGCAGTTCTTC	CASSRQVLSDNEQFF
TRBV7-2	-	TRBJ2-7	-	TGTGCCAGCAGCTTAGCCGGGGATTCCTACGAGCAGTACTTC	CASSLAGDSYEQYF
TRBV6-5	-	TRBJ1-3	-	TGTGCCAGCATCGGGGATGGAAACACCATATATTTT	CASIGDGNTIYF
TRBV7-8	-	TRBJ2-2	-	TGTGCCAGCAGCCCCACGTGGACAGTGGACACCGGGGAGCTGTTTTTT	CASSPTWTVDTGELFF
TRBV2	-	TRBJ2-3	TRBD2	TGTGCCAGCACACTAGCGGACTACACAGATACGCAGTATTTT	CASTLADYTDTQYF
TRBV28	-	TRBJ1-2	TRBD1	TGTGCCAGCAGTTCAAAAAGGACAGGAGACTATGGCTACACCTTC	CASSSKRTGDYGYTF
TRBV4-2	-	TRBJ2-2	TRBD2	TGTGCCAGCAGCCAAGTACTAGCGGGGCCCGGGGAGCTGTTTTTT	CASSQVLAGPGELFF
TRBV5-5	-	TRBJ1-3	-	TGTGCCAGCAGCTTGGATTGGAGCTCTGGAAACACCATATATTTT	CASSLDWSSGNTIYF
TRBV27	-	TRBJ1-5	-	TGTGCCAGCAAGGGTCAGGGCAGGGACAATCAGCCCCAGCATTTT	CASKGQGRDNQPQHF
TRBV19	few	TRBJ1-5	TRBD1	TGTGCCAGTAGTATAGCCACAGAGGGGGCCGGTCAGCCCCAGCATTTT	CASSIATEGAGQPQHF
TRBV7-3	-	TRBJ2-5	-	TGTGCCAGCAGCTCAGGGTCAGGGGAGACCCAGTACTTC	CASSSGSGETQYF
TRBV7-2	-	TRBJ1-1	-	TGTGCCAGCAGCTTATCGCGAGGGAACACTGAAGCTTTCTTT	CASSLSRGNTEAFF
TRBV29-1	-	TRBJ2-7	TRBD1	TGCAGCGTTACCGGGACAGGCCGGGGGGAGCAGTACTTC	CSVTGTGRGEQYF
TRBV28	-	TRBJ1-5	TRBD1	TGTGCCAGCAGTTTATGGGGGACAGGGAGCAATCAGCCCCAGCATTTT	CASSLWGTGSNQPQHF
TRBV29-1	once	TRBJ1-5	-	TGCAGCGTTCGGGGAGGGAATAGCAATCAGCCCCAGCATTTT	CSVRGGNSNQPQHF
TRBV5-1	few	TRBJ1-5	TRBD1	TGCGCCAGCAGCTTGACAGGGGGTAATCAGCCCCAGCATTTT	CASSLTGGNQPQHF
TRBV4-2	-	TRBJ1-4	-	TGTGCCAGCAGCCAAGATCAGGGCAGGGCTAATGAAAAACTGTTTTTT	CASSQDQGRANEKLFF
TRBV9	-	TRBJ2-2	-	TGTGCCAGCAGCGTAGTCGTGTCCACCGGGGAGCTGTTTTTT	CASSVVVSTGELFF
TRBV29-1	-	TRBJ1-1	-	TGCAGCGTTGTCCGGCAGGGATCTGAAGCTTTCTTT	CSVVRQGSEAFF
TRBV6-6	-	TRBJ1-3	-	TGTGCCAGCAGCCCCGACACCGGGGAGGGAAACACCATATATTTT	CASSPDTGEGNTIYF
TRBV9	-	TRBJ2-7	-	TGTGCCAGCAGCGTAGATAGCCCCTACGAGCAGTACTTC	CASSVDSPYEQYF
TRBV5-6	-	TRBJ1-6	-	TGTGCCAGCAGCTCGGGACACCATAATTCACCCCTCCACTTT	CASSSGHHNSPLHF
TRBV19	-	TRBJ1-5	TRBD1	TGTGCCAGTAGTACCGACAGGGGGCCCAATCAGCCCCAGCATTTT	CASSTDRGPNQPQHF
TRBV19	-	TRBJ2-4	-	TGTGCCAGTAGTGCCTACGGGACTCCAGGGAACATTCAGTACTTC	CASSAYGTPGNIQYF
TRBV7-2	-	TRBJ2-5	TRBD1	TGTGCCAGCAGCTTACCGGGACAGGAAGAGACCCAGTACTTC	CASSLPGQEETQYF
TRBV5-4	-	TRBJ2-3	-	TGTGCCAGCAGCTTGGCTGGCACAGATACGCAGTATTTT	CASSLAGTDTQYF
TRBV5-1	-	TRBJ1-1	TRBD1	TGCGCCAGCAGCCCGGGACAGGGGGTCCGTGAAGCTTTCTTT	CASSPGQGVREAFF
TRBV9	-	TRBJ2-7	-	TGTGCCAGCAGCGTAGATCCCGGAGAGGAGATGGAGCAGTACTTC	CASSVDPGEEMEQYF
TRBV6-5	-	TRBJ2-7	TRBD1	TGTGCCAGCGGACAGGACGGTCCCTACGAGCAGTACTTC	CASGQDGPYEQYF
TRBV25-1	few	TRBJ1-2	TRBD1	TGTGCCAGCAGTGAATGGGACAGGCCGGGAGGCTACACCTTC	CASSEWDRPGGYTF
TRBV7-2	few	TRBJ2-7	-	TGTGCCAGCAGCTTATCCTCTGCTAGCACCTACGAGCAGTACTTC	CASSLSSASTYEQYF
TRBV5-1	-	TRBJ2-7	-	TGCGCCAGCAGCTTAGGACACCAATACGAGCAGTACTTC	CASSLGHQYEQYF
TRBV7-9	-	TRBJ1-5	TRBD1	TGTGCCAGCAGCTTAACAGGGGTTAATCAGCCCCAGCATTTT	CASSLTGVNQPQHF
TRBV9	-	TRBJ2-5	-	TGTGCCAGCAGCGTCTCCCAGGCAGAGACCCAGTACTTC	CASSVSQAETQYF
TRBV9	-	TRBJ2-1	-	TGTGCCAGCAGCGTAACCACTCTCCCTTACAATGAGCAGTTCTTC	CASSVTTLPYNEQFF
TRBV10-3	-	TRBJ1-4	-	TGTGCCATCAGTAACAGGGAAAATGAAAAACTGTTTTTT	CAISNRENEKLFF
TRBV7-9	-	TRBJ1-1	TRBD1	TGTGCCAGCAGCTTGTCCGGGACAGGGTTTGAAGCTTTCTTT	CASSLSGTGFEAFF
TRBV5-4	-	TRBJ2-1	TRBD2	TGTGCCAGCAGTAGACTAGCGGGAGATGAGCAGTTCTTC	CASSRLAGDEQFF
TRBV19	-	TRBJ2-7	-	TGTGCCAGTAGTCTGAGCAGGGACTACGAGCAGTACTTC	CASSLSRDYEQYF
TRBV5-1	-	TRBJ1-3	-	TGCGCCAGCAGCTTGGATAGCTTCTCTGGAAACACCATATATTTT	CASSLDSFSGNTIYF
TRBV2	-	TRBJ2-5	TRBD1	TGTGCCAGCAGTAGGACAGGGGGCGGAGAGACCCAGTACTTC	CASSRTGGGETQYF
TRBV19	-	TRBJ1-5	TRBD1	TGTGCCAGTACCGACAGGGAAAATCAGCCCCAGCATTTT	CASTDRENQPQHF
TRBV9	few	TRBJ2-5	-	TGTGCCAGCAGCGTAGATGCGGGGATACGAGAGACCCAGTACTTC	CASSVDAGIRETQYF
TRBV29-1	-	TRBJ1-2	TRBD1	TGCAGCGGGGGACAGGCCTATGGCTACACCTTC	CSGGQAYGYTF